What follows are 14 T cell receptor beta chains derived from one specimen sequenced in a study of T cell changes during pregnancy in multiple sclerosis. Produced via immunoSEQ multiplex PCR; TCRdb's table is partial and in-frame only. The sample carries around 59,000 clones, 80% to 95% recorded once. The sequencing used peripheral blood, collected in the third trimester of pregnancy. These receptor sequences come from a female donor in good health, enrolled as a control in a pregnancy study.

This clone has a single count. The rearrangement links TRBV30 to TRBJ1-2, with D uncertain. Trimming took 3 bases from V and 0 from J, leaving 11 bases between them. The CDR3 is 14 amino acids. Germline values: CDR1 GTSNPN, CDR2 SVGIG (reference sequence). The CDR3, as DNA: TGTGCCTGGAGGAGACCGACAACTAACTATGGCTACACCTTC. Translation gives CAWRRPTTNYGYTF.

The chain is built from TRBV7-9 and TRBJ2-2, with 10 bases matching TRBD2. This CDR3 has 16 residues. Per germline, CDR1 SEHNR and CDR2 FQNEAQ (reference sequence). With 5 bases clipped from V and 3 bases from J, the junction kept 6 bases outside the gene matches. The CDR3 spells CASSVLAGVDTGELFF. As DNA, the CDR3 is TGTGCCAGCAGCGTCCTAGCGGGAGTGGACACCGGGGAGCTGTTTTTT.

The CDR3 bases are TGCGCCAGCAGCTCTTTGGGGGGAAGGGAAGGCTACACCTTC. This translates into CASSSLGGREGYTF. The rearrangement links TRBV5-1 to TRBJ1-2; D possibly corresponds to TRBD1 (5 bases). Trimming left V 3 bases short and J 8 bases short, with 17 bases between. In germline, CDR1 is SGHRS, CDR2 YFSETQ. The length of the CDR3 is 14 residues.

DNA of the CDR3: TGTGCCAGCAGTGCAATGAGCGGGGGGGTCAATGAGCAGTTCTTC. Translated, it gives CASSAMSGGVNEQFF. J is TRBJ2-1 and V is TRBV27; 10 nucleotides agree with TRBD2. Looked up from germline, CDR1 is MNHEY and CDR2 is SMNVEV (reference sequence). V dropped 5 bases and J dropped 6; count of bases not matched to a gene: 7. CDR3 length: 15 amino acids.

Worth noting for this clone: Other DNA sequences within the sample encode an identical CDR3. J is TRBJ2-2 and V is TRBV4-1; TRBD2 matches 13 bases. Germline V gene lookup returns CDR1 MGHRA and CDR2 YSYEKL. The CDR3 runs 16 residues. V was clipped by 4 bases and J by 4 bases; unmatched bases: 3. The CDR3 DNA sequence: TGCGCCAGCAGCCGAACTAGCGGGAGGGCCACCGGGGAGCTGTTTTTT. It codes for CASSRTSGRATGELFF.

This clone was detected a few times. The chain couples TRBV4-3 to TRBJ2-5; TRBD2 might be the D (6 bases). V was trimmed by 0 bases and J by 4 bases, leaving 12 bases between them. Germline V gives CDR1 LGHNA, CDR2 YSLEER. This CDR3 has 15 residues. This CDR3 is CASSQDPGARETQYF. CDR3 DNA: TGCGCCAGCAGCCAAGATCCGGGAGCGAGAGAGACCCAGTACTTC.

In this sample, this clone turned up a few times. V usage is TRBV4-2 and J usage is TRBJ2-1; 12 nucleotides agree with TRBD1. CDR1 and CDR2 (germline): LGHNA, YNFKEQ. CDR3 length: 16 amino acids. J lost 7 bases, V lost 0 bases, and 4 bases had no gene match. CDR3 protein: CASSQDQGQGANEQFF. For the CDR3, the DNA is TGTGCCAGCAGCCAAGATCAGGGACAGGGGGCAAATGAGCAGTTCTTC.

This chain links TRBV11-2 with TRBJ1-2; 7 bases agree with TRBD1. This CDR3 has 15 amino acids. Germline V gene lookup returns CDR1 SGHAT and CDR2 FQNNGV. V dropped 5 bases and J dropped 4; count of bases not matched to a gene: 10. The CDR3 here is CASSVQGTRSYGYTF. The CDR3 DNA is TGTGCCAGCAGCGTACAGGGGACCAGGAGCTATGGCTACACCTTC.

The J gene is TRBJ2-7, the V gene TRBV7-9; D is unclear. Germline lookup yields CDR1 SEHNR and CDR2 FQNEAQ (reference sequence). V lost 0 bases and J lost 7, with 16 bases in between. CDR3 length: 15 residues. The CDR3 is CASSLAKLEVGEQYF. The CDR3, as DNA: TGTGCCAGCAGCTTAGCTAAATTAGAAGTCGGGGAGCAGTACTTC.

This chain uses TRBV5-1 with TRBJ1-5; maybe TRBD1 (5 bases). Germline V gives CDR1 SGHRS, CDR2 YFSETQ. This CDR3 is built from 15 residues. The V end was cut by 1 base, the J end by 2 bases, with 10 bases between. For the CDR3, the DNA is TGCGCCAGCAGCTTGAGCCCGGGGGGCAATCAGCCCCAGCATTTT. It is translated as CASSLSPGGNQPQHF.

This clone is a singleton in its sample. V and J are TRBV5-6 and TRBJ2-5, with D possibly matching TRBD1 (6 bases). V was pared by 10 bases and J by 1 base, with 14 bases between. The CDR3 runs to 13 residues. CDR1 and CDR2 from the germline V gene are SGHDT and YYEEEE. This CDR3 reads CASTRTAQETQYF. The CDR3 DNA is TGTGCCTCCACACGGACAGCCCAAGAGACCCAGTACTTC.

The chain is built from TRBV30 and TRBJ1-1; 8 bases align to TRBD1. J gave up 3 bases and V 4 bases, and 4 bases lay outside the gene matches. CDR1 and CDR2 from the germline V gene are GTSNPN and SVGIG (reference sequence). This CDR3 has 13 residues. The CDR3 reads CAWTGDRYTEAFF. CDR3 bases: TGTGCCTGGACTGGGGACAGGTACACTGAAGCTTTCTTT. Based on the CDR3 plus reference TRBV30 and TRBJ1-1, the full variable domain is SQTIHQWPATLVQPVGSPLSLECTVEGTSNPNLYWYRQAAGRGLQLLFYSVGIGQISSEVPQNLSASRPQDRQFILSSKKLLLSDSGFYLCAWTGDRYTEAFFGQGTRLTVV.

The chain joins TRBV2 to TRBJ1-2; 7 bases map to TRBD1. Germline V gene sequence: CDR1 SNHLY, CDR2 FYNNEI. CDR3 length equals 15 residues. V trimming: 4 bases; J trimming: 7 bases; junction bases outside the gene matches: 12. CDR3 amino acids: CASSGQGVPGGGYTF. In nucleotides, the CDR3 is TGTGCCAGCAGTGGGCAGGGGGTCCCAGGGGGTGGCTACACCTTC.

The chain has TRBV4-1 and TRBJ2-1; D not resolved. From germline, CDR1 is MGHRA and CDR2 YSYEKL. V gave up 4 bases and J gave up 8 bases, with 9 bases separating them. The CDR3 has 12 amino acids. CDR3 in DNA: TGCGCCAGCAGCCCCTCGTTATATGAGCAGTTCTTC. It is translated as CASSPSLYEQFF.